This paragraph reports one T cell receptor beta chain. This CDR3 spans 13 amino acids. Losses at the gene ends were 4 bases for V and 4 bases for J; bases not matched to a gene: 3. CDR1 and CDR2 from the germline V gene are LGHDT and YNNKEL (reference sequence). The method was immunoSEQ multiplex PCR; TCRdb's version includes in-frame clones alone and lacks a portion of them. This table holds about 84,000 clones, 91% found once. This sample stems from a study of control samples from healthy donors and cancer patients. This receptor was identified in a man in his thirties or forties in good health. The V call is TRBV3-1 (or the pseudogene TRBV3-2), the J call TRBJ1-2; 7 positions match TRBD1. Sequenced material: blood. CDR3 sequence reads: CASSPGQIYGYTF. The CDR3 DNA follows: TGTGCCAGCAGCCCGGGACAGATCTATGGCTACACCTTC.